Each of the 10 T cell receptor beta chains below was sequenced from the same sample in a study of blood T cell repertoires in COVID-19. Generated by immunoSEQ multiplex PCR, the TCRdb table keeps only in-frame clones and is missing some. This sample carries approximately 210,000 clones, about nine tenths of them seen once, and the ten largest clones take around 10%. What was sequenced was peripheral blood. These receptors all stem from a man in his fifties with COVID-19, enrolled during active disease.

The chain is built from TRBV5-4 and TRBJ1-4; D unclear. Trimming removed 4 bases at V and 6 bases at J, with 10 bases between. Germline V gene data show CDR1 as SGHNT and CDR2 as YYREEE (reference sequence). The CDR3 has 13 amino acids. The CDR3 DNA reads TGTGCCAGCAGCCCTTCACGCGATGAAAAACTGTTTTTT. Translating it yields CASSPSRDEKLFF.

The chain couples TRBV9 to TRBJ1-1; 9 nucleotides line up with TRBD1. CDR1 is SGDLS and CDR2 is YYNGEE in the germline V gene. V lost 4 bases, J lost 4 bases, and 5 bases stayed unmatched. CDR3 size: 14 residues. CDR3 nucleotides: TGTGCCAGCAGCCCGACAGGGGGTGTCACTGAAGCTTTCTTT. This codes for CASSPTGGVTEAFF.

CDR3 in amino acids: CASSTGTGGETQYF. In nucleotides, the CDR3 is TGTGCCAGTAGTACCGGGACAGGGGGCGAGACCCAGTACTTC. This chain uses TRBV19 with TRBJ2-5; TRBD1 matches 12 bases. This CDR3 contains 14 residues. CDR1 is LNHDA and CDR2 is SQIVND in the germline V gene (reference sequence). With V trimmed by 4 bases and J by 5 bases, 2 bases remained unmatched. Based on the CDR3 plus reference TRBV19 and TRBJ2-5, the full variable domain is DGGITQSPKYLFRKEGQNVTLSCEQNLNHDAMYWYRQDPGQGLRLIYYSQIVNDFQKGDIAEGYSVSREKKESFPLTVTSAQKNPTAFYLCASSTGTGGETQYFGPGTRLLVL.

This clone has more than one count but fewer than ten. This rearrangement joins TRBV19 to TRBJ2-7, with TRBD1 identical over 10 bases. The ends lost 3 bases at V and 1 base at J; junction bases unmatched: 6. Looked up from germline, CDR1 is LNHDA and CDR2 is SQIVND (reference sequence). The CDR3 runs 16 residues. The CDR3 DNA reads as TGTGCCAGTAGTATTTTGAGGGACAGGGGTTCCTACGAGCAGTACTTC. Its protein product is CASSILRDRGSYEQYF.

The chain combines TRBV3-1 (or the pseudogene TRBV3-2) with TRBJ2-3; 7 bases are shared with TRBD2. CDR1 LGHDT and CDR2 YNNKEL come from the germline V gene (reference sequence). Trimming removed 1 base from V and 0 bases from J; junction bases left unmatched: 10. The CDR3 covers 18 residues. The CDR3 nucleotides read TGTGCCAGCAGCCAAGTAAGCGGGGCCCTTTCTAGCACAGATACGCAGTATTTT. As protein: CASSQVSGALSSTDTQYF.

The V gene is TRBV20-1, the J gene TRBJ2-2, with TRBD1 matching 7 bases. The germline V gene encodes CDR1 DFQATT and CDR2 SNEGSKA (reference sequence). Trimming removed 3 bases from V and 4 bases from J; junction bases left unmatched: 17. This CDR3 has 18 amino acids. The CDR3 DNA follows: TGCAGTGCTAGTGACTTGACAGGGCGGTCGGGCATCACCGGGGAGCTGTTTTTT. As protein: CSASDLTGRSGITGELFF.

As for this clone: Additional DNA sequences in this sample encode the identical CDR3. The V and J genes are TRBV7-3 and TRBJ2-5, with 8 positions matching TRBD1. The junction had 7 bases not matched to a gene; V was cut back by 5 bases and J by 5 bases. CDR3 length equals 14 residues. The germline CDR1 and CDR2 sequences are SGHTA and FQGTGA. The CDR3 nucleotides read TGTGCCAGCAGCCCTTCAGGGGGCTGGGAGACCCAGTACTTC. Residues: CASSPSGGWETQYF.

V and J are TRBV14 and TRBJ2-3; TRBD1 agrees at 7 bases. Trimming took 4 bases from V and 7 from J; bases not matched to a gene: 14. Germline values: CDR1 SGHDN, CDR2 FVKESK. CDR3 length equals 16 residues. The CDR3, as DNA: TGTGCCAGCAGCCCGCCCAGACAGGGCGGTTGGAATACGCAGTATTTT. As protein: CASSPPRQGGWNTQYF. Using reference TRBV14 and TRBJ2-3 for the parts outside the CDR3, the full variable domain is EAGVTQFPSHSVIEKGQTVTLRCDPISGHDNLYWYRRVMGKEIKFLLHFVKESKQDESGMPNNRFLAERTGGTYSTLKVQPAELEDSGVYFCASSPPRQGGWNTQYFGPGTRLTVL.

The CDR3, as DNA: TGTGCCATCAGTGAAGGGCAGGGAGGGAACTATGGCTACACCTTC. It yields the protein CAISEGQGGNYGYTF. The rearrangement joins TRBV10-3 to TRBJ1-2; D perhaps matches TRBD1 (5 bases). V lost 3 bases and J lost 2, with 13 bases in between. In germline, CDR1 is ENHRY, CDR2 SYGVKD. The CDR3 covers 15 residues.

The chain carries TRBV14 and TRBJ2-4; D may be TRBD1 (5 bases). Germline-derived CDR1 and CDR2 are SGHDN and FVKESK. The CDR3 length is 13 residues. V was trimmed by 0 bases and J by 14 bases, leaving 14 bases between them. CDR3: CASSQDRGLTKYF. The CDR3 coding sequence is TGTGCCAGCAGCCAAGATAGGGGCTTAACTAAGTACTTC.